One and the same sample provided the 12 T cell receptor beta chains below, sequenced in a study of blood T cells in healthy people across ages. The use of a sample-barcoded 5' primer and a J-beta primer mix characterized a second PCR of roughly 6 to 11 cycles. MiXCR, run by TCRdb on the 5' RACE reads, gives a single entry per CDR3 protein. The sample yields 1.5 million to 2 million distinct CDR3 sequences, less than 50% seen once. Sequencing was carried out using blood. Source of these receptors: a woman in her thirties or forties in good health.

CDR3 in amino acids: CSASALNGDSLNYGYTF. The CDR3 nucleotides are TGCAGTGCTAGCGCTTTGAATGGGGACAGCCTTAACTATGGCTACACCTTC. This chain joins TRBV20-1 and TRBJ1-2; 7 positions match TRBD1. The junction had 14 bases not matched to a gene; V was cut back by 3 bases and J by 1 base. CDR1 DFQATT and CDR2 SNEGSKA come from the germline V gene (reference sequence). The CDR3 loop spans 17 amino acids.

The gene calls are TRBV7-2 and TRBJ2-7; D might be TRBD2 (5 bases). The V gene's germline CDR1 is SGHTA and CDR2 FQGNSA. The CDR3 covers 13 residues. Trimming pared 1 base from V and 7 bases from J, leaving 11 bases between. The CDR3, as DNA: TGTGCCAGCAGCTTAGAGGCCCGCGGGGAGCAGTACTTC. It yields the protein CASSLEARGEQYF.

The chain uses TRBV7-9 and TRBJ1-1; D gene ambiguous. The V and J ends lost 2 bases and 1 base respectively, with 8 bases between them. The germline gives CDR1 SEHNR, CDR2 FQNEAQ (reference sequence). The CDR3 has 14 residues. The DNA of the CDR3 is TGTGCCAGCAGCTTAAACCGACCGAACACTGAAGCTTTCTTT. It translates to CASSLNRPNTEAFF.

The chain couples TRBV7-3 to TRBJ2-6, with 8 bases identical to TRBD1. This CDR3 contains 16 residues. V lost 8 bases, J lost 2 bases, and 8 bases stayed unmatched. Germline CDR1 reads SGHTA; CDR2 reads FQGTGA. CDR3 bases: TGTGCCAGCGGCCGACAGGGGAGCCCTGGGGCCAACGTCCTGACTTTC. This translates into CASGRQGSPGANVLTF. The whole variable domain, filled in from reference TRBV7-3 and TRBJ2-6, reads GAGVSQTPSNKVTEKGKYVELRCDPISGHTALYWYRQSLGQGPEFLIYFQGTGAADDSGLPNDRFFAVRPEGSVSTLKIQRTERGDSAVYLCASGRQGSPGANVLTFGAGSRLTVL.

This clonotype was counted between two and nine times. The chain carries TRBV20-1 and TRBJ2-1; 7 bases align to TRBD2. The CDR3 runs to 15 residues. In germline, CDR1 is DFQATT, CDR2 SNEGSKA (reference sequence). Trimming took 6 bases from V and 10 from J; bases not matched to a gene: 18. The CDR3 protein is CSATRPPAGVGEQFF. CDR3 in DNA: TGCAGTGCCACTCGACCGCCGGCGGGGGTAGGGGAGCAGTTCTTC.

This clonotype was detected only a few times. The chain carries TRBV20-1 and TRBJ2-1; D unresolved. This CDR3 comprises 14 residues. Germline V gene lookup returns CDR1 DFQATT and CDR2 SNEGSKA (reference sequence). V lost 5 bases and J lost 0, with 11 bases in between. CDR3 amino acids: CSAVVTSSYNEQFF. Written as DNA, the CDR3 is TGCAGTGCTGTGGTGACGAGCTCCTACAATGAGCAGTTCTTC.

V gene TRBV13 combines with J gene TRBJ2-7, with a weak D call TRBD1 (6 bases). The CDR3 spans 14 residues. Trimming shortened V by 3 bases and J by 4 bases, and 13 bases separated the two germline ends. CDR1 and CDR2 from the germline V gene are PRHDT and FYEKMQ (reference sequence). CDR3 DNA: TGTGCCAGCAGCTTGGGCAGGGGAGAGTACGAGCAGTACTTC. Amino acids: CASSLGRGEYEQYF. Based on the CDR3 plus reference TRBV13 and TRBJ2-7, the full variable domain is AAGVIQSPRHLIKEKRETATLKCYPIPRHDTVYWYQQGPGQDPQFLISFYEKMQSDKGSIPDRFSAQQFSDYHSELNMSSLELGDSALYFCASSLGRGEYEQYFGPGTRLTVT.

The chain joins TRBV21-1 to TRBJ1-2; the tabulated D call, TRBD1, remains unverified against the DNA. TRBV21-1 is reported as a pseudogene. The CDR3 covers 16 residues. The CDR3 nucleotides read TGTGCCAGCAGCAAACATGGGACAGGGTCTAACTATGGCTACACCTTC. Protein: CASSKHGTGSNYGYTF.

This chain links TRBV27 with TRBJ1-2; D perhaps matches TRBD1 (5 bases). Germline CDR1 reads MNHEY; CDR2 reads SMNVEV (reference sequence). Trimming took off 5 bases at V and 8 bases at J, with 18 bases between the two ends. This CDR3 contains 14 residues. The CDR3 region is CASSPNSREGGYTF. CDR3 DNA sequence: TGTGCCAGCAGTCCGAATTCCAGGGAGGGGGGCTACACCTTC.

The V and J genes are TRBV7-8 and TRBJ1-2; 10 bases are a match to TRBD1. The V gene end was trimmed by 5 bases and the J gene end by 4 bases; junction bases not matched to a gene: 7. This CDR3 region has 15 residues. CDR1 SGHVS and CDR2 FQNEAQ come from the germline V gene. The CDR3 region is CASSVTGGVPYGYTF. CDR3 DNA sequence: TGTGCCAGCAGCGTGACAGGGGGCGTCCCCTATGGCTACACCTTC.

This clonotype occurred a few times. The genes are TRBV21-1 and TRBJ2-5; the table's D call of TRBD1 was not tested on the DNA. TRBV21-1 is an annotated pseudogene. The CDR3 consists of 17 residues. CDR3 loop: CASSKGGGPKSEETQYF. In DNA form, the CDR3 reads TGTGCCAGCAGCAAGGGGGGGGGACCCAAGTCGGAAGAGACCCAGTACTTC.

This clonotype was counted between two and nine times. V usage is TRBV5-1 and J usage is TRBJ2-1; tentatively, D is TRBD1 (6 bases). The CDR3 loop spans 14 amino acids. The V end was cut by 2 bases, the J end by 8 bases, with 14 bases between. Per the germline V gene, CDR1 is SGHRS and CDR2 is YFSETQ. This chain's CDR3 is CASSLVTGTYEQFF. The DNA for the CDR3 is TGCGCCAGCAGCTTAGTGACAGGTACCTATGAGCAGTTCTTC.